The clone carrying this TCR beta chain occurred a few times. Its target is unknown. The data belong to a study of CD4 T cells in relation to SARS-CoV-2 and coronaviruses. Study details: The negative reference was HIV-1 Nef peptide pool or peptide-free culture.

Trimming took 8 bases from V and 7 from J, leaving 14 bases between them. The CDR3 spans 12 residues. Germline loops: CDR1 SNHLY, CDR2 FYNNEI. Before the COVID-19 pandemic, during about 2011-2019, CD4+ T cells were taken from unexposed donors. After ten to eleven days of culture, CD4+ T cells were isolated. Clones were sequenced by immunoSEQ multiplex PCR, and TCRdb holds only the in-frame ones, with some missing. The sample yields 26,000 or so clones, just under 75% seen once. Sequencing input: CD4+ T cells from PBMCs, cultured in vitro. J is TRBJ1-1 and V is TRBV2; D gene ambiguous. The receptor was isolated from a human donor in good health. Written as DNA, the CDR3 is TGTGCCAGCGGGTGGAGGGCGGGTGAAGCTTTCTTT. This codes for CASGWRAGEAFF.